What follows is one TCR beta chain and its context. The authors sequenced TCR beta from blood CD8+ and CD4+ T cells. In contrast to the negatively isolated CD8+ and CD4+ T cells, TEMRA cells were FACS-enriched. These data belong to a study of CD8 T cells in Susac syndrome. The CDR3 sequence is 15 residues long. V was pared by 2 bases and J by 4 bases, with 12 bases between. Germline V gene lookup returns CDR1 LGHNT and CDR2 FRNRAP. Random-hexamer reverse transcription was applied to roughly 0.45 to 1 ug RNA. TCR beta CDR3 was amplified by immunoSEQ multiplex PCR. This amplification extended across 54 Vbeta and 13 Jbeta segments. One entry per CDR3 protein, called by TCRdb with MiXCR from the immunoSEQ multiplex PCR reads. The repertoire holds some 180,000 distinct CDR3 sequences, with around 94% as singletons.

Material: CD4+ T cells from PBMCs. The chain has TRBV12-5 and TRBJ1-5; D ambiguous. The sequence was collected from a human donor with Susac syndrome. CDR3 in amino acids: CASGLNSARNQPQHF. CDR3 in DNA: TGTGCTAGTGGTTTGAACAGCGCGAGGAATCAGCCCCAGCATTTT.